These T cell receptor beta chains were read from a single sample in a study of blood T cell repertoires in COVID-19. Profiled with immunoSEQ multiplex PCR; TCRdb holds only in-frame clones, not every one. This sample yields 400,000 to 550,000 clones, of which around 89% are seen a single time; roughly 4% belongs to the top ten. Sequenced sample: peripheral blood. The receptors were gathered from a woman in her thirties with acute or convalescent COVID-19. The conserved cysteine and the conserved F or W are not part of the CDR3 here.

j_call v_call cdr3_aa
TRBJ1-1 TRBV28 ASSLYSPPEAF
TRBJ2-1 TRBV6-1 ASSFTGTSKEQF
TRBJ1-5 TRBV30 AWSRNSYNQPQH
TRBJ2-6 TRBV5-8 ASSLERGSGANVLT
TRBJ2-7 TRBV18 ASSSLTENEQY
TRBJ2-5 TRBV6-1 ASSVLAGDGGETQY
TRBJ1-5 TRBV5-6 ASSLGRFNQPQH
TRBJ2-2 TRBV11-3 ASSPRGPPNTGELF
TRBJ1-6 TRBV5-1 ASSWTGSSYNSPLH
TRBJ1-1 TRBV19 ASTKGVTEAF
TRBJ2-5 TRBV24-1 ATSDTGTSGGYQTQY
TRBJ2-2 TRBV19 ASSGEAGYLGGELF